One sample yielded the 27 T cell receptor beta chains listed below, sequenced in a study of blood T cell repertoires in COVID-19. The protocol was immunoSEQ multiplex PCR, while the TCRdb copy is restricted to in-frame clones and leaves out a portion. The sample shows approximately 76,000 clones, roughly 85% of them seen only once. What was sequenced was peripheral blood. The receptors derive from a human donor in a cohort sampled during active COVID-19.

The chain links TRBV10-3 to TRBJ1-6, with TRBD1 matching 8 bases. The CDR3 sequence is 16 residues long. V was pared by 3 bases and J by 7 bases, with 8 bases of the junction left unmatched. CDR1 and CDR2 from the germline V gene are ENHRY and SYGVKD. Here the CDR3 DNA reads TGTGCCATCAGTGAAAATCAGACAGGGGACAATTCACCCCTCCACTTT. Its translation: CAISENQTGDNSPLHF.

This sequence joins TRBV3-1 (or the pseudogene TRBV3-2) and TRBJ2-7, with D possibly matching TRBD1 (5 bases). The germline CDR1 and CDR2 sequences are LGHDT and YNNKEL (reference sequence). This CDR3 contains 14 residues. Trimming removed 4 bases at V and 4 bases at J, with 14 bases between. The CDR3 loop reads CASSPGAPPYEQYF. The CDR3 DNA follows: TGTGCCAGCAGCCCTGGGGCACCACCATACGAGCAGTACTTC.

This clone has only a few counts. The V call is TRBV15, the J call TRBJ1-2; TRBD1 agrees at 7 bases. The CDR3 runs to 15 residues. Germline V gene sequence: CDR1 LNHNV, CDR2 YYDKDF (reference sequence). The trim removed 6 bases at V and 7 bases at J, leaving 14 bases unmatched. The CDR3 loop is CATRDLTGNGLGYTF. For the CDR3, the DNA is TGTGCCACCAGGGATCTGACAGGGAATGGCCTTGGCTACACCTTC.

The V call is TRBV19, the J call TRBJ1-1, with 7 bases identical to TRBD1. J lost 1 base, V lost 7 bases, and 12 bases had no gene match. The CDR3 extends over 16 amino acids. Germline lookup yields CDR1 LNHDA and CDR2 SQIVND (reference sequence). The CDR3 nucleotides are TGTGCCAGTAACCGGGACAGACAAAAGCAGAACACTGAAGCTTTCTTT. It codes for CASNRDRQKQNTEAFF.

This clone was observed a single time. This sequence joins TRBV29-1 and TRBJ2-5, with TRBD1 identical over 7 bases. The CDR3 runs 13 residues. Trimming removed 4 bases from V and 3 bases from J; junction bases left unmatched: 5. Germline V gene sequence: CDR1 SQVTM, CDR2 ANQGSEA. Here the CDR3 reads CSVARGLKETQYF. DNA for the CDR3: TGCAGCGTTGCGAGGGGGCTGAAAGAGACCCAGTACTTC.

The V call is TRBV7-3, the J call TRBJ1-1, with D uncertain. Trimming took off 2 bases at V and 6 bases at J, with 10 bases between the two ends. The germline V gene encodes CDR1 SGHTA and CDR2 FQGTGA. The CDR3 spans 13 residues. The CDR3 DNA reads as TGTGCCAGCAGCTTACCCGACGGAGCTGAAGCTTTCTTT. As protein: CASSLPDGAEAFF.

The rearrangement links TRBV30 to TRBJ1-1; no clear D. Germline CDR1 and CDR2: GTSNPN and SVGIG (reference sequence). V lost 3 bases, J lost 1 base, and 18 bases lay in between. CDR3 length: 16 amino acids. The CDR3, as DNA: TGTGCCTGGAGAGCGCTCCCATTCCAGAGGAACACTGAAGCTTTCTTT. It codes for CAWRALPFQRNTEAFF.

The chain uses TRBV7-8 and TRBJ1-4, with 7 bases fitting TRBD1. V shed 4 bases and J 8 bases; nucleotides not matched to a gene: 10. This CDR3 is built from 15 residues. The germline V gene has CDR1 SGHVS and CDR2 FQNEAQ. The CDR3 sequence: CASSSETGSNEKLFF. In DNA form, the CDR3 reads TGTGCCAGCAGCTCAGAGACAGGGTCGAACGAAAAACTGTTTTTT.

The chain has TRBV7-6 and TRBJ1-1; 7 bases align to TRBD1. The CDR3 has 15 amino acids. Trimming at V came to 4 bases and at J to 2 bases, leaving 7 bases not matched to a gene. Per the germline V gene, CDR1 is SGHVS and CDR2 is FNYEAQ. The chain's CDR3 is CASSSWGQTNTEAFF. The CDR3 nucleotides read TGTGCCAGCAGCTCGTGGGGACAGACAAACACTGAAGCTTTCTTT.

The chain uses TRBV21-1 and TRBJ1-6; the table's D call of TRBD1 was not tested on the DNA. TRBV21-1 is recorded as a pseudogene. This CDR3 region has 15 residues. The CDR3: CASSNRVSLAPPLHF. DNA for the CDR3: TGTGCCAGCAGCAACAGGGTCAGTCTGGCTCCACCCCTCCACTTT.

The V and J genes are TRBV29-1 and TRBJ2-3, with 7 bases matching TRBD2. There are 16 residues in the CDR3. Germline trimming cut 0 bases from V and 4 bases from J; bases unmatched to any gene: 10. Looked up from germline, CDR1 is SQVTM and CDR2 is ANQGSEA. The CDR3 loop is CSVEERRRGRADTQYF. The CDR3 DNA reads TGCAGCGTTGAAGAACGGAGGCGGGGGAGGGCAGATACGCAGTATTTT.

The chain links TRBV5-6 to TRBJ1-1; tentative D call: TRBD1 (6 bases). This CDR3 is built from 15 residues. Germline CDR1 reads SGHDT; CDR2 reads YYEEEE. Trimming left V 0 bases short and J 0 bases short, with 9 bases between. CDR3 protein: CASSLGQVMNTEAFF. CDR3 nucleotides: TGTGCCAGCAGCTTGGGACAGGTTATGAACACTGAAGCTTTCTTT.

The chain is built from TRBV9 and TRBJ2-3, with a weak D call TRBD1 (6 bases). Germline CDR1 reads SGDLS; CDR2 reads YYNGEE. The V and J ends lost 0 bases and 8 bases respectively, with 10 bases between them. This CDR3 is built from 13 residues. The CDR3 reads CASSVAGEGTQYF. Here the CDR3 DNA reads TGTGCCAGCAGCGTAGCAGGGGAAGGTACGCAGTATTTT.

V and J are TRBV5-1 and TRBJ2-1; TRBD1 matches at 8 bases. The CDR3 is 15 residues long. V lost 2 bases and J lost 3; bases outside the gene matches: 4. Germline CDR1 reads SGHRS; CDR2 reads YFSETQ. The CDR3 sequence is CASSFRDRRYNEQFF. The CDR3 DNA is TGCGCCAGCAGCTTCCGGGACAGGCGCTACAATGAGCAGTTCTTC.

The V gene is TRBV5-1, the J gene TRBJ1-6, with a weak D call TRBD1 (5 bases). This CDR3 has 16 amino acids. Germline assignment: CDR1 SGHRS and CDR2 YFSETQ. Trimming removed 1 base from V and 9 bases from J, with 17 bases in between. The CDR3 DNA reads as TGCGCCAGCAGCTTGCAGTCTGGGGCAGGATTTTCACCCCTCCACTTT. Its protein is CASSLQSGAGFSPLHF.

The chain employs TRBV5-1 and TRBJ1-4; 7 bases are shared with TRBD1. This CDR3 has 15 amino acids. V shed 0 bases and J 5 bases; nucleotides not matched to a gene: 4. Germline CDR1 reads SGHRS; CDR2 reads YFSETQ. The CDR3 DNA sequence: TGCGCCAGCAGCTTGGAAACAGGGGAAAATGAAAAACTGTTTTTT. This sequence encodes CASSLETGENEKLFF.

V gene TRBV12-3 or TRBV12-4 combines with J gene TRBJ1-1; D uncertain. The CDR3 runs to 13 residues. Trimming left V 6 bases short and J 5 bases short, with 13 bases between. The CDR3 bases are TGTGCCAGCAGGCCATACCGAGGGACTGAAGCTTTCTTT. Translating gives CASRPYRGTEAFF.

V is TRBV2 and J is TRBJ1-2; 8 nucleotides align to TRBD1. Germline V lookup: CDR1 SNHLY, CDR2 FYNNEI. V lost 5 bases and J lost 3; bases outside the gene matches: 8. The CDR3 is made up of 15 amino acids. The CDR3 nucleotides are TGTGCCAGCAGTTTAGACAGGGGCTTGGACTATGGCTACACCTTC. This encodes CASSLDRGLDYGYTF.

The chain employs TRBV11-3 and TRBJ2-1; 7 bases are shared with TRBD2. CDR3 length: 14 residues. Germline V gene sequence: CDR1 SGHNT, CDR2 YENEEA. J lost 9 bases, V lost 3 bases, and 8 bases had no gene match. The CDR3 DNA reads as TGTGCCAGCAGCTTGGCGCTAGCGGAACCTGAGCAGTTCTTC. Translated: CASSLALAEPEQFF.

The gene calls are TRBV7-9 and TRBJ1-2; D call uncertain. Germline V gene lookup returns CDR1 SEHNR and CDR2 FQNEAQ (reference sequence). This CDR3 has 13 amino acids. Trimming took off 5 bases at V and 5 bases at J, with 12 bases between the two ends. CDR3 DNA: TGTGCCAGCAGCCCAACGGTGGTGTATGGCTACACCTTC. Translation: CASSPTVVYGYTF.

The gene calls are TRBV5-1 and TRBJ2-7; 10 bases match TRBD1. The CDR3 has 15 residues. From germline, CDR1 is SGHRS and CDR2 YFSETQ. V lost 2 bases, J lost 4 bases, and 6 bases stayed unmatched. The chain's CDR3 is CASSLLGTGVYEQYF. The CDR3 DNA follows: TGCGCCAGCAGCTTACTCGGGACAGGGGTATACGAGCAGTACTTC.

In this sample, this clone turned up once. The CDR3 nucleotides read TGTGCCAGTAGTATGGACAGCAAAGTCTATGGCTACACCTTC. Translated: CASSMDSKVYGYTF. This chain connects TRBV19 to TRBJ1-2; D is perhaps TRBD1 (6 bases). The CDR3 runs 14 residues. V was clipped by 3 bases and J by 4 bases, with 12 bases between them. Germline CDR1 LNHDA, CDR2 SQIVND (reference sequence).

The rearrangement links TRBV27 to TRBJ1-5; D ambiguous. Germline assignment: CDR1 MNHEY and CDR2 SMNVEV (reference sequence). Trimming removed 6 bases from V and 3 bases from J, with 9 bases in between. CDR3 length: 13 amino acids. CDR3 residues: CASSPRVNQPQHF. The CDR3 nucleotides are TGTGCCAGCAGCCCACGGGTCAATCAGCCCCAGCATTTT.

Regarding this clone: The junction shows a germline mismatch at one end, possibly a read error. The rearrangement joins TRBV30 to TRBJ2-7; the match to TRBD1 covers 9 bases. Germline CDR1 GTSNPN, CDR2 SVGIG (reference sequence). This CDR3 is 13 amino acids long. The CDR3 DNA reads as TGTGCCTGGAGTGATCAGGGACAGGGTGGAGGGAACTTC. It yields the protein CAWSDQGQGGGNF.

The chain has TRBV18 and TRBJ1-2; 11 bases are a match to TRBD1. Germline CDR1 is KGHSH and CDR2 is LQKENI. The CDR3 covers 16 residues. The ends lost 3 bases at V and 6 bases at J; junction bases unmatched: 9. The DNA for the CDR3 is TGTGCCAGCTCACCGAGGACAGGGGGCTTGTTCGATGGCTACACCTTC. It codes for CASSPRTGGLFDGYTF.

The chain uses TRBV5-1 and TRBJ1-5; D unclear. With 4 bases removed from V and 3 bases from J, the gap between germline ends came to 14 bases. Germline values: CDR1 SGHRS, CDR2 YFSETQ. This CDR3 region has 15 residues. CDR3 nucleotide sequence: TGCGCCAGCAGCCCGAAAAAGGACTACAATCAGCCCCAGCATTTT. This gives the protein CASSPKKDYNQPQHF.

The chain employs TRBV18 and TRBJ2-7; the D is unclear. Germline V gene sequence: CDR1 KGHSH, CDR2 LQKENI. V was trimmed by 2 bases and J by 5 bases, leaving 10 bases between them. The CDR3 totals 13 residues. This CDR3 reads CASSPYNRDEQYF. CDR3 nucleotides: TGTGCCAGCTCACCATATAATCGGGACGAGCAGTACTTC.